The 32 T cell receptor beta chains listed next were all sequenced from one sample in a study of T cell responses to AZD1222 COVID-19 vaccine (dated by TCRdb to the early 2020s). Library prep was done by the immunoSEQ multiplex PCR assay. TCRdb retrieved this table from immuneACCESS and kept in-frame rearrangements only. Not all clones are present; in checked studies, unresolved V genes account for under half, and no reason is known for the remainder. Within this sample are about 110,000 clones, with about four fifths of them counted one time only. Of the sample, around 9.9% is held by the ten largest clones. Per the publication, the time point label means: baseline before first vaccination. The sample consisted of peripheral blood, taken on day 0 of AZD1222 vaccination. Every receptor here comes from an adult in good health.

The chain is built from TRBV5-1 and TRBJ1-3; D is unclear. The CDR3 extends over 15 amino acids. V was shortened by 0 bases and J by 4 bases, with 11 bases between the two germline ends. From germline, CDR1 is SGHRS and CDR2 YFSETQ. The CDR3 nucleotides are TGCGCCAGCAGCTTGGTAGGGCAAACCGGAAACACCATATATTTT. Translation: CASSLVGQTGNTIYF.

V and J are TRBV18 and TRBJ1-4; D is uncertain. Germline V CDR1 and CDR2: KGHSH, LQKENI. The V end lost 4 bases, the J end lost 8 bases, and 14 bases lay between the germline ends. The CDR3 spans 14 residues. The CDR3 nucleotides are TGTGCCAGCTCACGGGTTAATGGTGAGGAAAAACTGTTTTTT. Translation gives CASSRVNGEEKLFF.

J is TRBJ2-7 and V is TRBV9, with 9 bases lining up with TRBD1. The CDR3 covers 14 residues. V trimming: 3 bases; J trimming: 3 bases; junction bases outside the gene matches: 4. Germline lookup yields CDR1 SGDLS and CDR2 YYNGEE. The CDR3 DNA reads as TGTGCCAGCAGCGATCCGGGACAGGGCTACGAGCAGTACTTC. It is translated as CASSDPGQGYEQYF.

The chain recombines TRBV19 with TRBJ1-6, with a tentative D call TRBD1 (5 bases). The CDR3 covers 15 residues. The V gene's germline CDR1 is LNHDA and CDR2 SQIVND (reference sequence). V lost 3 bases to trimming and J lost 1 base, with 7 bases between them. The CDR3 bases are TGTGCCAGTAGTATCGGGGGGTCCTATAATTCACCCCTCCACTTT. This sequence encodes CASSIGGSYNSPLHF.

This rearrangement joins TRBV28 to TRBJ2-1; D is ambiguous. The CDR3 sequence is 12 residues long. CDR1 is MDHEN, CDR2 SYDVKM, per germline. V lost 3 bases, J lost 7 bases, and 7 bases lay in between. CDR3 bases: TGTGCCAGCAGTTTTTCCCTAAATGAGCAGTTCTTC. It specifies CASSFSLNEQFF.

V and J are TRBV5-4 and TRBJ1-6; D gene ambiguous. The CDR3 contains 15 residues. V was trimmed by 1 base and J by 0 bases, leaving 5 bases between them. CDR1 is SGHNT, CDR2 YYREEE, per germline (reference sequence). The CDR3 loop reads CASSLSSSYNSPLHF. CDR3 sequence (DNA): TGTGCCAGCAGCTTGTCAAGCTCCTATAATTCACCCCTCCACTTT.

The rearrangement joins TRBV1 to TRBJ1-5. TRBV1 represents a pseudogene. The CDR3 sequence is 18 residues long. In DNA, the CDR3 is TGCACCAACCTCCCCCAAGATGCCCGGGACGGGAAGGTTGAGGCCCAGCATTTT. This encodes CTNLPQDARDGKVEAQHF.

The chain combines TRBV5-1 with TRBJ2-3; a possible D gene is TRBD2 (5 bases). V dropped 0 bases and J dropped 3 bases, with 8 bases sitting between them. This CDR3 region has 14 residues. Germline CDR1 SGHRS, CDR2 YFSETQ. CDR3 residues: CASSLAAVTDTQYF. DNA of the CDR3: TGCGCCAGCAGCTTGGCAGCGGTGACAGATACGCAGTATTTT.

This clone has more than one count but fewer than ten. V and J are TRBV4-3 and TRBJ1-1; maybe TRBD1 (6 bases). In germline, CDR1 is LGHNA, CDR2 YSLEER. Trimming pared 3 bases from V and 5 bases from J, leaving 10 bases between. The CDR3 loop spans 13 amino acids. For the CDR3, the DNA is TGCGCCAGCAGCCACCAGGGGCGGACTGAAGCTTTCTTT. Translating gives CASSHQGRTEAFF.

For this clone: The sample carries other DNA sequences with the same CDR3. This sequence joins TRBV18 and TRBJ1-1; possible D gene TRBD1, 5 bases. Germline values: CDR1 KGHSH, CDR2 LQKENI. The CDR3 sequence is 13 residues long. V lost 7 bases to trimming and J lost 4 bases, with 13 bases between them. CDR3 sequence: CASLTGEGTEAFF. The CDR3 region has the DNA TGTGCCAGCTTAACAGGTGAAGGCACTGAAGCTTTCTTT.

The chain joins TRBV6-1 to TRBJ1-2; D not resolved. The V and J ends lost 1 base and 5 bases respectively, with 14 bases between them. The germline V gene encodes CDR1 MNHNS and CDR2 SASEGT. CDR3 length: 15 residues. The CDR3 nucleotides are TGTGCCAGCAGTGAAGTCAATGGGGTGAGGTATGGCTACACCTTC. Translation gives CASSEVNGVRYGYTF.

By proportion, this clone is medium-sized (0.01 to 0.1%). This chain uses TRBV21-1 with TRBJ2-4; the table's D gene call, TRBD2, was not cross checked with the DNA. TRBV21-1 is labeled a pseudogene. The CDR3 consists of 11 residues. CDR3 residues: CASSIGNIQYF. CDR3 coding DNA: TGTGCCAGCAGCATCGGAAACATTCAGTACTTC.

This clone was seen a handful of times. The CDR3 DNA reads TGTGCCAGCAGTTTGGGTCAGAACTATGGCTACACCTTC. It codes for CASSLGQNYGYTF. V is TRBV28 and J is TRBJ1-2; D remains unclear. Germline loops: CDR1 MDHEN, CDR2 SYDVKM. The CDR3 spans 13 residues. Deletions cut 3 bases from V and 2 bases from J, with 7 bases between.

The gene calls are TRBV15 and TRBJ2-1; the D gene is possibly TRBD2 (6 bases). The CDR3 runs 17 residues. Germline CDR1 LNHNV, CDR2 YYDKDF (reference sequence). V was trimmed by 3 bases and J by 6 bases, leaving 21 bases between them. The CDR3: CATSRERLEGSINEQFF. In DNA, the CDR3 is TGTGCCACCAGCAGGGAACGTCTGGAGGGATCAATCAATGAGCAGTTCTTC.

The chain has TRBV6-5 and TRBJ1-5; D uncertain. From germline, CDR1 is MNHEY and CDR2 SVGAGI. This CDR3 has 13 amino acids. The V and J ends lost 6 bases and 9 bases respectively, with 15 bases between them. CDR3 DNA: TGTGCCAGCAGGAAGGCCTCTACTCCGCCCCAGCATTTT. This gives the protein CASRKASTPPQHF.

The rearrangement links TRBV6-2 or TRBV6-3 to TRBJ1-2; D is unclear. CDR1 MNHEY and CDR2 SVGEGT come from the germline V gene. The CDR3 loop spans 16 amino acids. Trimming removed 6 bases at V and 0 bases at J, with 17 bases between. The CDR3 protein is CASSPSDGRTNYGYTF. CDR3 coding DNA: TGTGCCAGCAGCCCCTCGGACGGAAGAACTAACTATGGCTACACCTTC.

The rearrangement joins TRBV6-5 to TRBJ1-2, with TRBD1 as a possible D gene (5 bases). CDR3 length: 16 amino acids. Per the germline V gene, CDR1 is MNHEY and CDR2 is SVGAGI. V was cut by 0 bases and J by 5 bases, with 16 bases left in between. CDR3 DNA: TGTGCCAGCAGTTACTCGACGTCGGGGCTTTCGTATGGCTACACCTTC. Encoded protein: CASSYSTSGLSYGYTF.

The CDR3 here is CASSIGATEAFF. CDR3 coding DNA: TGTGCCAGTAGTATAGGGGCGACTGAAGCTTTCTTT. The chain employs TRBV19 and TRBJ1-1, with D unresolved. V gave up 1 base and J gave up 5 bases, with 5 bases separating them. Germline V gene data show CDR1 as LNHDA and CDR2 as SQIVND (reference sequence). The CDR3 loop spans 12 amino acids.

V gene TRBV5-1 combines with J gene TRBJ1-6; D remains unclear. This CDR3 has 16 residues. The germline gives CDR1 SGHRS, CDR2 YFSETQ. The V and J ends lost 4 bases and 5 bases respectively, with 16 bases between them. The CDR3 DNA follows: TGCGCCAGCAGCCCGTACAGTAAACCGAATAATTCACCCCTCCACTTT. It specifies CASSPYSKPNNSPLHF. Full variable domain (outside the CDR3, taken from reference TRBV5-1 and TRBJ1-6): KAGVTQTPRYLIKTRGQQVTLSCSPISGHRSVSWYQQTPGQGLQFLFEYFSETQRNKGNFPGRFSGRQFSNSRSEMNVSTLELGDSALYLCASSPYSKPNNSPLHFGNGTRLTVT.

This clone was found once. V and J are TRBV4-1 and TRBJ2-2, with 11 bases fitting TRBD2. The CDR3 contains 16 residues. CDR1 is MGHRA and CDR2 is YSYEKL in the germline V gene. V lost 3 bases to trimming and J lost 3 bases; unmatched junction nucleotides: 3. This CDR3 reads CASSHLAGGDTGELFF. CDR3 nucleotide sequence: TGCGCCAGCAGCCACCTAGCGGGGGGCGACACCGGGGAGCTGTTTTTT.

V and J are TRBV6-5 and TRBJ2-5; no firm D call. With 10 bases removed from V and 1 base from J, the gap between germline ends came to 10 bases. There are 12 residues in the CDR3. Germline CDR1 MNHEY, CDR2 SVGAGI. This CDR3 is CANSPGQETQYF. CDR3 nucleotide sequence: TGTGCCAACTCGCCGGGCCAAGAGACCCAGTACTTC.

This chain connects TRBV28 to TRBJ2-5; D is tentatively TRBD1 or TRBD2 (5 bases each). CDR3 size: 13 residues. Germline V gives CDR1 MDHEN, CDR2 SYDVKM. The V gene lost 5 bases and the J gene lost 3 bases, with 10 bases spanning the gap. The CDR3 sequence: CASSHGGKETQYF. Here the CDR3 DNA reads TGTGCCAGCAGTCATGGGGGTAAAGAGACCCAGTACTTC.

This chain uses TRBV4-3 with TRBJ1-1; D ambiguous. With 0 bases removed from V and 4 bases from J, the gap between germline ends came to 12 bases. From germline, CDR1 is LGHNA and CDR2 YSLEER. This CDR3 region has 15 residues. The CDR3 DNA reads TGCGCCAGCAGCCAAGATACATCCCCGCGCACTGAAGCTTTCTTT. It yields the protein CASSQDTSPRTEAFF.

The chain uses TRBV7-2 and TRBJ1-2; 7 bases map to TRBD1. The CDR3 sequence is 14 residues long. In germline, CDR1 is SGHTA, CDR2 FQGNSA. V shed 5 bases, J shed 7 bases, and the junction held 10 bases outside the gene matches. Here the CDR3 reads CASSLDRVRAGYTF. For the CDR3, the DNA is TGTGCCAGCAGCCTCGACAGGGTCCGCGCTGGCTACACCTTC. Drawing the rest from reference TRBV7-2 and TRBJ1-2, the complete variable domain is GAGVSQSPSNKVTEKGKDVELRCDPISGHTALYWYRQSLGQGLEFLIYFQGNSAPDKSGLPSDRFSAERTGGSVSTLTIQRTQQEDSAVYLCASSLDRVRAGYTFGSGTRLTVV.

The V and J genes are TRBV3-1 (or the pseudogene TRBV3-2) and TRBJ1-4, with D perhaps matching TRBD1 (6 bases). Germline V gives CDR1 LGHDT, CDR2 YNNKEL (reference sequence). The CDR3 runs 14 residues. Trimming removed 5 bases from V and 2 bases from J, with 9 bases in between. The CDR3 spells CASSSQGTNEKLFF. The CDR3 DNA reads TGTGCCAGCAGCTCACAGGGCACTAATGAAAAACTGTTTTTT.

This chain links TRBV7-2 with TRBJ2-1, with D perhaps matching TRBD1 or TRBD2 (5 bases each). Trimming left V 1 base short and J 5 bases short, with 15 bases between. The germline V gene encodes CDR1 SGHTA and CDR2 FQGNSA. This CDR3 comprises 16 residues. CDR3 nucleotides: TGTGCCAGCAGCTTAGACAACGGGGCAGGGAACAATGAGCAGTTCTTC. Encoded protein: CASSLDNGAGNNEQFF.

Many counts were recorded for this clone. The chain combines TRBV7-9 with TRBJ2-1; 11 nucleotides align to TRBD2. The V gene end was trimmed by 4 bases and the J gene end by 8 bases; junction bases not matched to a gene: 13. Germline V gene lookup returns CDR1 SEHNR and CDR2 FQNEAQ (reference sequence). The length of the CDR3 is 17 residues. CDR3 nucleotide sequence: TGTGCCAGCAGCTCCATGCGCGTAGCGGGGGGGCCCGATGAGCAGTTCTTC. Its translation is CASSSMRVAGGPDEQFF.

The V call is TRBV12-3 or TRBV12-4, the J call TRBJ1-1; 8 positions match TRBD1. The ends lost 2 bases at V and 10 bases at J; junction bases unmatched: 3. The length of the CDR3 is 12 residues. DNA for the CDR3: TGTGCCAGCAGTTTACAGGGGGCGGCAGCTTTCTTT. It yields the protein CASSLQGAAAFF.

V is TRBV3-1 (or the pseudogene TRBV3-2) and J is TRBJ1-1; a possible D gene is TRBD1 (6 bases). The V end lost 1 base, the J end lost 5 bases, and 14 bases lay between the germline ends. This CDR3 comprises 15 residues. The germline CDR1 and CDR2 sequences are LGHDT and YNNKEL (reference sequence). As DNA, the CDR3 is TGTGCCAGCAGCCAAGTACCCGGGGGGGCTACTGAAGCTTTCTTT. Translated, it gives CASSQVPGGATEAFF.

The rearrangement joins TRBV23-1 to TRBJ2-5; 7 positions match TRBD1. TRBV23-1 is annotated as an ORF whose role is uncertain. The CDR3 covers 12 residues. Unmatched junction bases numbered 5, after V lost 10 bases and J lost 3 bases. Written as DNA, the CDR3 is TGCGCCACTCGGGACAGAGAAGAGACCCAGTACTTC. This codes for CATRDREETQYF.

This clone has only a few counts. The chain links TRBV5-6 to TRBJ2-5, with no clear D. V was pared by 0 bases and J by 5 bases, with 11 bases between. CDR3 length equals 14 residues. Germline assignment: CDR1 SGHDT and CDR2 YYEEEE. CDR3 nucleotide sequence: TGTGCCAGCAGCTTGGCCGGCCCCTCGGAGACCCAGTACTTC. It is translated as CASSLAGPSETQYF. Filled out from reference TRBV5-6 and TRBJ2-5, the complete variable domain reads DAGVTQSPTHLIKTRGQQVTLRCSPKSGHDTVSWYQQALGQGPQFIFQYYEEEERQRGNFPDRFSGHQFPNYSSELNVNALLLGDSALYLCASSLAGPSETQYFGPGTRLLVL.

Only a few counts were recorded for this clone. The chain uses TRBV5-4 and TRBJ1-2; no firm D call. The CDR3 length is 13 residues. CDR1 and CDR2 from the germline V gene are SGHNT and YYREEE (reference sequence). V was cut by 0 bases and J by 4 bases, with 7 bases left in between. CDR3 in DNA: TGTGCCAGCAGCTTGGGCGGACCCTATGGCTACACCTTC. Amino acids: CASSLGGPYGYTF.